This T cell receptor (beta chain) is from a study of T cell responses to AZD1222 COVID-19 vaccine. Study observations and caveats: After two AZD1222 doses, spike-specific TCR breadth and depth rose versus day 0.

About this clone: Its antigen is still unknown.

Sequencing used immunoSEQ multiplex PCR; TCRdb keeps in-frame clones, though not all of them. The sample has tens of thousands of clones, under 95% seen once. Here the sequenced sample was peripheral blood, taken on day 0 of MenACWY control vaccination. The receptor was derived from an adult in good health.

In nucleotides, the CDR3 is TGTGCCAGCAGCTTAGGTCTAGGGTACGAGCAGTACTTC. Protein: CASSLGLGYEQYF. This chain links TRBV7-2 with TRBJ2-7; D is uncertain. Germline lookup yields CDR1 SGHTA and CDR2 FQGNSA. This CDR3 has 13 residues. The V end lost 1 base, the J end lost 4 bases, and 8 bases lay between the germline ends. Using reference TRBV7-2 and TRBJ2-7 for the parts outside the CDR3, the full variable domain is GAGVSQSPSNKVTEKGKDVELRCDPISGHTALYWYRQSLGQGLEFLIYFQGNSAPDKSGLPSDRFSAERTGGSVSTLTIQRTQQEDSAVYLCASSLGLGYEQYFGPGTRLTVT.